This T cell receptor beta chain was documented in a study of Graves' ophthalmopathy and Graves' hyperthyroidism. The wider study: Peripheral blood sampling occurred at initial diagnosis, before any treatment.

Study-wide results and caveats: Clonotypes were expanded in thyroid at above 0.001 frequency, and most also appeared in blood. Between ophthalmopathy and stable hyperthyroidism, a 13-signature model drew a separation with 87.88% sensitivity and around 80% specificity.

Only a few counts were recorded for this clonotype. The antigen remains unidentified. The CDR3 is made up of 14 amino acids. CDR1 is MNHEY and CDR2 is SVGAGI in the germline V gene. Unmatched junction bases numbered 7, after V lost 4 bases and J lost 6 bases. Transcripts of RNA were the source for amplifying TCR beta CDR3 regions. Second-round multiplex PCR came after first-round RT-PCR with HTBI primers. TCRdb used MiXCR to reprocess the multiplex PCR reads, holding one entry per CDR3 protein. The table has about 210,000 distinct CDR3 sequences, just under 30% seen once; the top ten hold approximately 9.6%. The evidence that diagnosis relied on was clinical symptoms, serum thyroxine, TRAb, thyroid ultrasound and orbital computed tomography.

The material sequenced was peripheral blood. The source of this sequence is a man in his fifties or sixties with Graves' ophthalmopathy. The chain combines TRBV6-5 with TRBJ1-2, with 8 bases identical to TRBD1. CDR3 sequence (DNA): TGTGCCAGCAGTTGGAAACAGGGGGTACATGGCTACACCTTC. Residues: CASSWKQGVHGYTF.